These 29 T cell receptor beta chains originate from one sample sequenced in a study of T cell responses to AZD1222 COVID-19 vaccine (dated by TCRdb to about 2021). The protocol used for the library was the immunoSEQ multiplex PCR assay. The table comes from immuneACCESS by way of TCRdb, which keeps in-frame sequences with V and J called. Part of the clones is missing from these tables; in studies checked, under half for an unresolved V gene and the rest for unknown reasons. This sample has 95,000 to 100,000 clones in its table, and over 85% of those were observed once. About 12% of the sample is held by the ten biggest clonotypes. The time point tag for this specimen amounts to: baseline before first vaccination. The material sequenced was peripheral blood, taken on day 0 of AZD1222 vaccination. The receptor source for this set is an adult in good health.

This clone was seen only once. The V gene is TRBV19, the J gene TRBJ1-2; a weak D match, TRBD1 (6 bases). This CDR3 spans 15 amino acids. In germline, CDR1 is LNHDA, CDR2 SQIVND (reference sequence). The V and J ends lost 8 bases and 4 bases respectively, with 20 bases between them. CDR3 sequence: CASLPGGGTSYGYTF. DNA for the CDR3: TGTGCCAGTCTCCCAGGAGGGGGGACAAGCTATGGCTACACCTTC.

This chain connects TRBV28 to TRBJ2-5; TRBD2 is a possible D gene (5 bases). Germline CDR1 and CDR2: MDHEN and SYDVKM. This CDR3 contains 14 residues. Trimming left V 7 bases short and J 5 bases short, with 17 bases between. CDR3 protein: CASKRRGLGETQYF. CDR3 DNA: TGTGCCAGCAAAAGGAGAGGGCTCGGGGAGACCCAGTACTTC. Full variable domain (outside the CDR3, taken from reference TRBV28 and TRBJ2-5): DVKVTQSSRYLVKRTGEKVFLECVQDMDHENMFWYRQDPGLGLRLIYFSYDVKMKEKGDIPEGYSVSREKKERFSLILESASTNQTSMYLCASKRRGLGETQYFGPGTRLLVL.

The chain carries TRBV3-1 (or the pseudogene TRBV3-2) and TRBJ1-6; D unresolved. In germline, CDR1 is LGHDT, CDR2 YNNKEL (reference sequence). V lost 4 bases and J 6 bases, leaving 7 bases between the germline ends. This CDR3 region has 13 residues. CDR3 protein: CASSPLLNSPLHF. CDR3 sequence (DNA): TGTGCCAGCAGCCCCCTGCTTAATTCACCCCTCCACTTT.

The chain has TRBV7-9 and TRBJ1-1; tentatively, D is TRBD1 (5 bases). Germline values: CDR1 SEHNR, CDR2 FQNEAQ (reference sequence). The V and J ends lost 8 bases and 0 bases respectively, with 13 bases between them. The CDR3 runs to 14 residues. As DNA, the CDR3 is TGTGCCAGCTCGGGGCACAGGTTGAACACTGAAGCTTTCTTT. It translates to CASSGHRLNTEAFF.

The CDR3, as DNA: TGTGCCAGCAGTCCTAATGAGGGGGCTCTCCACAATGAGCAGTTCTTC. The encoded protein is CASSPNEGALHNEQFF. The gene calls are TRBV7-9 and TRBJ2-1, with 7 nucleotides matching TRBD1. Germline V gene lookup returns CDR1 SEHNR and CDR2 FQNEAQ (reference sequence). The CDR3 consists of 16 residues. V was pared by 6 bases and J by 5 bases, with 13 bases of the junction left unmatched. The variable domain in full, completed from reference TRBV7-9 and TRBJ2-1, reads DTGVSQNPRHKITKRGQNVTFRCDPISEHNRLYWYRQTLGQGPEFLTYFQNEAQLEKSRLLSDRFSAERPKGSFSTLEIQRTEQGDSAMYLCASSPNEGALHNEQFFGPGTRLTVL.

The J gene is TRBJ2-3, the V gene TRBV9; unclear D gene. The ends were cut back, 0 bases at V and 0 bases at J, with 8 bases in the middle. Looked up from germline, CDR1 is SGDLS and CDR2 is YYNGEE. The CDR3 extends over 15 amino acids. The chain's CDR3 is CASSVDGSSTDTQYF. The CDR3 coding sequence is TGTGCCAGCAGCGTAGATGGTTCTAGCACAGATACGCAGTATTTT.

This clone turned up a few times. CDR3 sequence (DNA): TGTGCCAGCAGTTACACAATGAATTCACCCCTCCACTTT. Translating gives CASSYTMNSPLHF. V is TRBV6-2 or TRBV6-3 and J is TRBJ1-6; D is unresolved. CDR3 size: 13 residues. The V end was cut by 2 bases, the J end by 7 bases, with 6 bases between. Germline lookup yields CDR1 MNHEY and CDR2 SVGEGT.

This clone came up once. In DNA, the CDR3 is TGTGCCAGCAGCCGGGTAACCTACGAGCAGTACTTC. Translation: CASSRVTYEQYF. The rearrangement joins TRBV7-2 to TRBJ2-7; the D is unclear. Germline V gene lookup returns CDR1 SGHTA and CDR2 FQGNSA. The germline V and J ends were trimmed by 5 bases and 2 bases, with 7 bases remaining between them. The CDR3 is 12 amino acids.

The gene calls are TRBV6-5 and TRBJ2-1; tentatively, D is TRBD2 (5 bases). Germline CDR1 reads MNHEY; CDR2 reads SVGAGI. The V gene lost 6 bases and the J gene lost 4 bases, with 16 bases spanning the gap. This CDR3 spans 15 amino acids. The CDR3 is CASRGDGPDYNEQFF. The CDR3 bases are TGTGCCAGCAGGGGAGATGGTCCGGATTACAATGAGCAGTTCTTC.

The genes are TRBV4-1 and TRBJ2-3; 9 bases fit TRBD2. From germline, CDR1 is MGHRA and CDR2 YSYEKL. With V trimmed by 4 bases and J by 5 bases, 7 bases remained unmatched. The CDR3 sequence is 15 residues long. The CDR3 sequence is CASSPLAGVIDTQYF. The CDR3, as DNA: TGCGCCAGCAGCCCATTAGCGGGAGTGATAGATACGCAGTATTTT.

The chain recombines TRBV7-9 with TRBJ1-1; no definite D call. Germline CDR1 SEHNR, CDR2 FQNEAQ (reference sequence). V lost 2 bases to trimming and J lost 1 base, with 11 bases between them. This CDR3 contains 15 residues. CDR3 nucleotides: TGTGCCAGCAGCTTACGTCCGGGTGCGAACACTGAAGCTTTCTTT. Protein: CASSLRPGANTEAFF.

V and J are TRBV30 and TRBJ1-5; 8 positions agree with TRBD1. CDR1 is GTSNPN and CDR2 is SVGIG in the germline V gene (reference sequence). This CDR3 contains 13 residues. V lost 2 bases and J lost 7; bases outside the gene matches: 4. The CDR3 coding sequence is TGTGCCTGGAGTCCAGGGGGCGCCCAGCCCCAGCATTTT. Translated: CAWSPGGAQPQHF.

The chain is built from TRBV27 and TRBJ2-5; D not resolved. Trimming took off 6 bases at V and 7 bases at J, with 12 bases between the two ends. Germline lookup yields CDR1 MNHEY and CDR2 SMNVEV (reference sequence). This CDR3 spans 12 amino acids. The CDR3 bases are TGTGCCAGCAGCCCCTCCGCTGGGACCCAGTACTTC. Translating it yields CASSPSAGTQYF.

The V gene is TRBV7-6, the J gene TRBJ1-3; D not certain. V was shortened by 0 bases and J by 0 bases, with 15 bases between the two germline ends. Germline lookup yields CDR1 SGHVS and CDR2 FNYEAQ. There are 18 residues in the CDR3. DNA for the CDR3: TGTGCCAGCAGCTTAGCGGGAAGGCCAGGCCCCTCTGGAAACACCATATATTTT. The encoded protein is CASSLAGRPGPSGNTIYF.

The CDR3 DNA sequence: TGTGCCAGCAGCGTGCTTGGGGCCAACGTCCTGACTTTC. Translating it yields CASSVLGANVLTF. This chain links TRBV9 with TRBJ2-6; D is undetermined. The V gene's germline CDR1 is SGDLS and CDR2 YYNGEE. The V gene lost 2 bases and the J gene lost 3 bases, with 3 bases spanning the gap. The CDR3 contains 13 residues.

The chain joins TRBV10-1 to TRBJ2-3; 7 bases are a match to TRBD2. The CDR3 extends over 16 amino acids. CDR1 and CDR2 (germline): WNHNN, SYGVQD (reference sequence). Losses at the gene ends were 3 bases for V and 4 bases for J; bases not matched to a gene: 10. CDR3 in DNA: TGCGCCAGCAGTGACGGGGAGCGGGGAATCCCAGATACGCAGTATTTT. Translation: CASSDGERGIPDTQYF.

The chain couples TRBV28 to TRBJ1-1; no reliable D call. Trimming removed 3 bases at V and 1 base at J, with 9 bases between. Germline CDR1 and CDR2: MDHEN and SYDVKM. The CDR3 covers 14 residues. This CDR3 is CASSFLTRNTEAFF. CDR3 bases: TGTGCCAGCAGTTTTTTGACAAGGAACACTGAAGCTTTCTTT.

The chain employs TRBV21-1 and TRBJ1-1; the D segment call TRBD1 is taken from the table without a DNA check. TRBV21-1 is a known pseudogene. The CDR3 loop spans 13 amino acids. CDR3 DNA sequence: TGTGCCAGCAGCGGACAGGGCGACACTGAAGCTTTCTTT. Translation: CASSGQGDTEAFF.

The J gene is TRBJ1-1, the V gene TRBV9; perhaps TRBD1 as D (5 bases). CDR1 is SGDLS and CDR2 is YYNGEE in the germline V gene. This CDR3 is built from 12 residues. The ends were cut back, 4 bases at V and 3 bases at J, with 7 bases in the middle. The CDR3: CASSRGDTEAFF. CDR3 bases: TGTGCCAGCAGCCGAGGGGACACTGAAGCTTTCTTT. The complete variable domain, with remaining parts taken from reference TRBV9 and TRBJ1-1, reads DSGVTQTPKHLITATGQRVTLRCSPRSGDLSVYWYQQSLDQGLQFLIQYYNGEERAKGNILERFSAQQFPDLHSELNLSSLELGDSALYFCASSRGDTEAFFGQGTRLTVV.

This chain connects TRBV19 to TRBJ1-1, with no clear D. Trimming shortened V by 0 bases and J by 3 bases, and 11 bases separated the two germline ends. This CDR3 spans 15 amino acids. Germline V gene lookup returns CDR1 LNHDA and CDR2 SQIVND (reference sequence). CDR3 sequence: CASSIDPDGDTEAFF. The CDR3 nucleotides are TGTGCCAGTAGTATAGATCCCGACGGAGACACTGAAGCTTTCTTT.

The chain links TRBV29-1 to TRBJ1-1; the D is unclear. The CDR3 runs 11 residues. Germline CDR1 and CDR2: SQVTM and ANQGSEA. V lost 4 bases and J lost 7, with 10 bases in between. The CDR3 DNA sequence: TGCAGCGTTGGAGACGGAAGTGAAGCTTTCTTT. The encoded protein is CSVGDGSEAFF.

The V gene is TRBV5-1, the J gene TRBJ2-7, with 9 bases aligning to TRBD2. The germline CDR1 and CDR2 sequences are SGHRS and YFSETQ. The CDR3 runs to 14 residues. With 0 bases clipped from V and 4 bases from J, the junction kept 2 bases outside the gene matches. DNA for the CDR3: TGCGCCAGCAGCTTGGTAGCGGGAGTGTACGAGCAGTACTTC. Protein product: CASSLVAGVYEQYF.

The rearrangement links TRBV15 to TRBJ1-1, with 10 bases matching TRBD1. The CDR3 length is 16 residues. The ends lost 6 bases at V and 2 bases at J; junction bases unmatched: 9. Germline CDR1 and CDR2: LNHNV and YYDKDF (reference sequence). CDR3: CATRARDRGVNTEAFF. The DNA of the CDR3 is TGTGCCACCAGGGCCCGGGACAGGGGCGTCAACACTGAAGCTTTCTTT.

The genes are TRBV9 and TRBJ2-3; 8 nucleotides match TRBD2. The junction had 7 bases not matched to a gene; V was cut back by 0 bases and J by 4 bases. This CDR3 is 16 amino acids long. Per germline, CDR1 SGDLS and CDR2 YYNGEE. The CDR3 here is CASSVAARGASDTQYF. For the CDR3, the DNA is TGTGCCAGCAGCGTAGCGGCGCGGGGGGCCTCAGATACGCAGTATTTT.

This chain links TRBV12-5 with TRBJ1-1; D perhaps matches TRBD1 (5 bases). Between the trimmed V and J ends, which lost 1 base and 5 bases, there was a span of 8 bases. CDR1 and CDR2 (germline): LGHNT, FRNRAP. The CDR3 is 13 residues long. DNA for the CDR3: TGTGCTAGTGGTTTGGCCTGGGGGACTGAAGCTTTCTTT. Translation: CASGLAWGTEAFF.

DNA for the CDR3: TGTGCCTGGAGTAAGGTTCAGGGAGGTCAGCCCCAGCATTTT. It is translated as CAWSKVQGGQPQHF. The genes are TRBV30 and TRBJ1-5, with D possibly being TRBD1 (5 bases). Trimming cost V 2 bases and J 6 bases, with 14 bases left between them. Germline loops: CDR1 GTSNPN, CDR2 SVGIG (reference sequence). This CDR3 has 14 amino acids.

The V call is TRBV4-1, the J call TRBJ1-5; no clear D. From germline, CDR1 is MGHRA and CDR2 YSYEKL. The length of the CDR3 is 17 residues. V lost 0 bases and J lost 6, with 18 bases in between. DNA of the CDR3: TGCGCCAGCAGCCAAGATTGGGCCCCAATAACGGGTCAGCCCCAGCATTTT. Amino acids: CASSQDWAPITGQPQHF.

The gene calls are TRBV14 and TRBJ2-7; D is perhaps TRBD2 (5 bases). Trimming removed 4 bases from V and 6 bases from J, with 19 bases in between. Germline V gives CDR1 SGHDN, CDR2 FVKESK. This CDR3 has 15 amino acids. The CDR3 coding sequence is TGTGCCAGCAGCCCCAGGACGGTACTTGCGGGCGAGCAGTACTTC. It is translated as CASSPRTVLAGEQYF.

This chain uses TRBV7-2 with TRBJ2-7; 15 nucleotides agree with TRBD2. Per the germline V gene, CDR1 is SGHTA and CDR2 is FQGNSA. The CDR3 has 15 amino acids. The J segment lost 4 bases and the V segment lost 3 bases, leaving 1 base of the junction unmatched. CDR3 in amino acids: CASSFGLAGGYEQYF. For the CDR3, the DNA is TGTGCCAGCAGCTTCGGACTAGCGGGAGGGTACGAGCAGTACTTC.